These 20 T cell receptor beta chains came from one sample sequenced in a study of T cells in localized non-small cell lung cancer. Some clones are missing from TCRdb's copy, which holds only in-frame ones; the method was immunoSEQ multiplex PCR. The table has tens of thousands of clones, approximately 90% seen once. The specimen comprised peripheral blood, sampled before any cancer treatment. The receptors were sampled from a man between 40 and 70 years old with stage I squamous cell lung carcinoma.

In nucleotides, the CDR3 is TGTGCCAGCAGTGACGAGACAGCCATTGGCTACACCTTC. This translates into CASSDETAIGYTF. The rearrangement joins TRBV2 to TRBJ1-2; possible D gene TRBD1, 5 bases. Germline V gene lookup returns CDR1 SNHLY and CDR2 FYNNEI. Trimming left V 3 bases short and J 7 bases short, with 12 bases between. The CDR3 extends over 13 amino acids.

The chain couples TRBV18 to TRBJ2-5; D might be TRBD2 (5 bases). This CDR3 is built from 14 residues. V was clipped by 2 bases and J by 2 bases, with 9 bases between them. The germline gives CDR1 KGHSH, CDR2 LQKENI. The CDR3 nucleotides are TGTGCCAGCTCACCATTTCCGGGACAAGAGACCCAGTACTTC. Encoded protein: CASSPFPGQETQYF.

The gene calls are TRBV29-1 and TRBJ2-7; 8 bases fit TRBD1. The CDR3 sequence is 13 residues long. Germline V gives CDR1 SQVTM, CDR2 ANQGSEA. The V gene end was trimmed by 4 bases and the J gene end by 6 bases; junction bases not matched to a gene: 8. CDR3 loop: CSVVSDREVEQYF. Here the CDR3 DNA reads TGCAGCGTTGTATCGGACAGGGAGGTCGAGCAGTACTTC.

This rearrangement joins TRBV30 to TRBJ1-2; D call uncertain. V was shortened by 0 bases and J by 1 base, with 15 bases between the two germline ends. The V gene's germline CDR1 is GTSNPN and CDR2 SVGIG (reference sequence). CDR3 length equals 16 residues. CDR3 sequence reads: CAWSVRDTFFNYGYTF. DNA for the CDR3: TGTGCCTGGAGTGTACGAGACACCTTTTTTAACTATGGCTACACCTTC.

V gene TRBV4-1 combines with J gene TRBJ1-2; a weak D match, TRBD1 (5 bases). Between the trimmed V and J ends, which lost 0 bases and 4 bases, there was a span of 15 bases. Germline assignment: CDR1 MGHRA and CDR2 YSYEKL. The CDR3 spans 16 residues. The DNA for the CDR3 is TGCGCCAGCAGCCAAGATTGGGGCCGAGGGAGCTATGGCTACACCTTC. Its protein product is CASSQDWGRGSYGYTF.

The chain uses TRBV9 and TRBJ1-1; 11 nucleotides line up with TRBD1. This CDR3 comprises 17 residues. V was clipped by 0 bases and J by 3 bases; unmatched bases: 7. Germline lookup yields CDR1 SGDLS and CDR2 YYNGEE. CDR3 coding DNA: TGTGCCAGCAGCGTAGATTCCGGGACAGGGGGGTACACTGAAGCTTTCTTT. It translates to CASSVDSGTGGYTEAFF.

The chain employs TRBV2 and TRBJ2-5; either TRBD1 or TRBD2 may fit D (5 bases each). The CDR3 spans 13 residues. CDR1 is SNHLY and CDR2 is FYNNEI in the germline V gene. Trimming took off 6 bases at V and 2 bases at J, with 10 bases between the two ends. This CDR3 reads CASRRGTQETQYF. The CDR3 DNA reads as TGTGCCAGCAGGAGGGGAACGCAAGAGACCCAGTACTTC.

V usage is TRBV6-5 and J usage is TRBJ2-7; tentatively, D is TRBD1 or TRBD2 (6 bases each). Trimming removed 7 bases at V and 3 bases at J, with 16 bases between. Germline loops: CDR1 MNHEY, CDR2 SVGAGI. The CDR3 is made up of 14 amino acids. The CDR3 region is CASNLQGGLYEQYF. In nucleotides, the CDR3 is TGTGCCAGCAACTTACAGGGAGGCCTCTACGAGCAGTACTTC.

This chain links TRBV7-3 with TRBJ2-1; D remains ambiguous. The CDR3 sequence is 13 residues long. Deletions cut 6 bases from V and 2 bases from J, with 8 bases between. Germline-derived CDR1 and CDR2 are SGHTA and FQGTGA. CDR3 region: CASSPLAYNEQFF. In nucleotides, the CDR3 is TGTGCCAGCAGTCCCCTAGCCTACAATGAGCAGTTCTTC.

The rearrangement uses TRBV11-2 and TRBJ1-1, with D hard to call. CDR1 is SGHAT and CDR2 is FQNNGV in the germline V gene. The ends were cut back, 1 base at V and 5 bases at J, with 8 bases in the middle. This CDR3 region has 13 residues. CDR3 bases: TGTGCCAGCAGCTTAGGCCGGTTAACTGAAGCTTTCTTT. This encodes CASSLGRLTEAFF.

This chain joins TRBV4-2 and TRBJ2-5; 16 positions match TRBD2. V shed 6 bases, J shed 0 bases, and the junction held 7 bases outside the gene matches. The CDR3 is 18 residues long. Germline V gene sequence: CDR1 LGHNA, CDR2 YNFKEQ. This CDR3 is CASSPGTSGRGNQETQYF. CDR3 in DNA: TGTGCCAGCAGTCCCGGGACTAGCGGGAGGGGGAACCAAGAGACCCAGTACTTC.

The genes are TRBV7-2 and TRBJ2-7; 12 nucleotides agree with TRBD2. CDR1 is SGHTA, CDR2 FQGNSA, per germline. CDR3 size: 17 residues. Trimming took 0 bases from V and 0 from J; bases not matched to a gene: 3. CDR3 residues: CASSLARLAGASYEQYF. CDR3 bases: TGTGCCAGCAGCTTAGCGCGACTAGCGGGAGCCTCCTACGAGCAGTACTTC.

V gene TRBV7-3 combines with J gene TRBJ2-7; D possibly corresponds to TRBD2 (5 bases). This CDR3 has 13 amino acids. Per the germline V gene, CDR1 is SGHTA and CDR2 is FQGTGA. V was pared by 3 bases and J by 2 bases, with 8 bases between. The CDR3 protein is CASSLAGPYEQYF. In DNA, the CDR3 is TGTGCCAGCAGCTTGGCGGGTCCCTACGAGCAGTACTTC.

This sequence joins TRBV6-5 and TRBJ2-1; maybe TRBD2 (6 bases). Trimming took off 10 bases at V and 3 bases at J, with 10 bases between the two ends. Germline V gives CDR1 MNHEY, CDR2 SVGAGI. The CDR3 has 12 amino acids. DNA for the CDR3: TGTGCCACTCATAGCGGCTACAATGAGCAGTTCTTC. Translating it yields CATHSGYNEQFF.

The chain couples TRBV29-1 to TRBJ1-1; D not resolved. The CDR3 consists of 9 residues. Germline loops: CDR1 SQVTM, CDR2 ANQGSEA. V was cut by 3 bases and J by 11 bases, with 7 bases left in between. The CDR3 DNA is TGCAGCGTTGATCCCCCTGCTTTCTTT. Translation gives CSVDPPAFF.

Note on this clone: At one end, the junction sequence differs from germline, possibly due to a read error. Here the CDR3 DNA reads TGTGCCAGCAGCCCCCCGGCTGGCGGGAGGGCCGACTTC. This codes for CASSPPAGGRADF. The chain links TRBV28 to TRBJ2-7; 9 bases are a match to TRBD2. CDR3 length: 13 amino acids. Germline V gene data show CDR1 as MDHEN and CDR2 as SYDVKM.

This clone was observed once. This chain links TRBV4-3 with TRBJ2-3; TRBD2 matches at 8 bases. V lost 0 bases and J lost 1; bases outside the gene matches: 3. This CDR3 has 16 amino acids. The germline CDR1 and CDR2 sequences are LGHNA and YSLEER. DNA of the CDR3: TGCGCCAGCAGCCAAGAAGGGGGACTAGGCACAGATACGCAGTATTTT. This gives the protein CASSQEGGLGTDTQYF.

The V gene is TRBV11-3, the J gene TRBJ2-1, with TRBD1 matching over 10 bases. This CDR3 contains 13 residues. With 5 bases clipped from V and 7 bases from J, the junction kept 2 bases outside the gene matches. CDR1 and CDR2 from the germline V gene are SGHNT and YENEEA. The CDR3 loop is CASSQGQGNEQFF. DNA of the CDR3: TGTGCCAGCAGCCAGGGACAGGGGAATGAGCAGTTCTTC.

This sequence joins TRBV19 and TRBJ1-4; no firm D call. Germline lookup yields CDR1 LNHDA and CDR2 SQIVND (reference sequence). The CDR3 length is 15 residues. The germline V and J ends were trimmed by 2 bases and 8 bases, with 15 bases remaining between them. This CDR3 is CASSISARGGEKLFF. The CDR3 DNA follows: TGTGCCAGTAGTATAAGTGCCCGAGGTGGCGAAAAACTGTTTTTT.

The rearrangement uses TRBV7-9 and TRBJ1-3; no reliable D call. Trimming removed 0 bases from V and 0 bases from J, with 0 bases in between. Germline loops: CDR1 SEHNR, CDR2 FQNEAQ (reference sequence). CDR3 length: 13 amino acids. Written as DNA, the CDR3 is TGTGCCAGCAGCTTAGCCTCTGGAAACACCATATATTTT. This sequence encodes CASSLASGNTIYF.